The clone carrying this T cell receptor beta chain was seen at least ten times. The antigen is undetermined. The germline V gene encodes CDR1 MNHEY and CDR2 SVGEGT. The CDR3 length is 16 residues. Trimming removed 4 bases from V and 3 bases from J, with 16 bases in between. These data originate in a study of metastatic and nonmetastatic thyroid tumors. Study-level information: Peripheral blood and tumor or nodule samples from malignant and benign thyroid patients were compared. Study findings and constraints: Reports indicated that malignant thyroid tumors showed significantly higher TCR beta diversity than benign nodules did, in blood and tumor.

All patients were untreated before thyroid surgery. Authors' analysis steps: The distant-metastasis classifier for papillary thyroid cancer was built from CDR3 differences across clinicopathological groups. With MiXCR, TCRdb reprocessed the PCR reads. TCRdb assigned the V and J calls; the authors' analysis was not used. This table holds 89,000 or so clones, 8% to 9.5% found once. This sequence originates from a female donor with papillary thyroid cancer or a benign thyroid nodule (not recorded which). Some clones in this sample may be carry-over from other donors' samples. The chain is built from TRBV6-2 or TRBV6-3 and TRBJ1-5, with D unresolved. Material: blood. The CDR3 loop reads CASSLRLTGSNQPQHF. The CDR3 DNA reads TGTGCCAGCAGTTTACGGCTGACGGGGTCCAATCAGCCCCAGCATTTT.